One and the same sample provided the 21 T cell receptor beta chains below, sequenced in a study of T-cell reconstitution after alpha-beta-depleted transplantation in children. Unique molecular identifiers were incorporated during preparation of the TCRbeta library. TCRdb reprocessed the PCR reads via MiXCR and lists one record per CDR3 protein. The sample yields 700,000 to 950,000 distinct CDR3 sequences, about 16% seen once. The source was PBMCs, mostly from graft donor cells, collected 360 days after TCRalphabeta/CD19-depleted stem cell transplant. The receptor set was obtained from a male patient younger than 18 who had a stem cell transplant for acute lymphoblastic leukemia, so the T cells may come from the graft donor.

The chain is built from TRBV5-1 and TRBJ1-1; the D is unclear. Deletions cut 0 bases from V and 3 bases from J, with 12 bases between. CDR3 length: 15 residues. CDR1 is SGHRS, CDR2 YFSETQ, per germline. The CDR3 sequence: CASSLGVTDYTEAFF. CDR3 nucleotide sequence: TGCGCCAGCAGCTTGGGGGTGACGGATTACACTGAAGCTTTCTTT.

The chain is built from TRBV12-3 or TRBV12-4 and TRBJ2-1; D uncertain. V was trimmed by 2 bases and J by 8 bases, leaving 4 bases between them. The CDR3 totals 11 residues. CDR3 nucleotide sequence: TGTGCCAGCAGTTTACGCCATGAGCAGTTCTTC. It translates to CASSLRHEQFF.

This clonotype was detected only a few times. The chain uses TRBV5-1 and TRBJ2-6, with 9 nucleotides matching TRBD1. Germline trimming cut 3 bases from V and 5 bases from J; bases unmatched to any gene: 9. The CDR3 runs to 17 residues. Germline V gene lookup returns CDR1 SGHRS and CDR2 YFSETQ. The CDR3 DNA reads TGCGCCAGCAGCTCTGGACAGGGGCCTGTATGGGCCAACGTCCTGACTTTC. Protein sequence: CASSSGQGPVWANVLTF.

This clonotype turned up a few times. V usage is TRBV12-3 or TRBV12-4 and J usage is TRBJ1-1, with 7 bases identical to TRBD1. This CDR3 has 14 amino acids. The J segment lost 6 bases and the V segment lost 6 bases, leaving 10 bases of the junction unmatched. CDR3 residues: CASRPGQLPPEAFF. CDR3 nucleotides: TGTGCCAGCAGGCCGGGACAGCTACCTCCTGAAGCTTTCTTT.

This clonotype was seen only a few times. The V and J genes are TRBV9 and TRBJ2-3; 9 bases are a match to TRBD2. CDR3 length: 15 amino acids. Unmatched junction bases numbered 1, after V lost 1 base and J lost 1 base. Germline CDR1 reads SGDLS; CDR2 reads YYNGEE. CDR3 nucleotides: TGTGCCAGCAGCGTAAGGACTAGCGGCACAGATACGCAGTATTTT. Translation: CASSVRTSGTDTQYF.

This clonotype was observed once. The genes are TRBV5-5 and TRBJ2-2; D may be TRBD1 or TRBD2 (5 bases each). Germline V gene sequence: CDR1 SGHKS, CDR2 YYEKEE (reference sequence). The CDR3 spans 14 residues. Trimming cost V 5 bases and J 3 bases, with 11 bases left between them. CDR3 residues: CASSEGPHTGELFF. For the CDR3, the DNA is TGTGCCAGCAGTGAGGGGCCCCACACCGGGGAGCTGTTTTTT.

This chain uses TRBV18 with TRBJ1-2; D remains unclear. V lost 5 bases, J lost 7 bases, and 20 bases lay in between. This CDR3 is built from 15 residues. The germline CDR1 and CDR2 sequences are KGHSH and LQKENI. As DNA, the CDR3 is TGTGCCAGCTCAGCCGCCGGGCCTACGGGAAGTGGCTACACCTTC. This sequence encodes CASSAAGPTGSGYTF.

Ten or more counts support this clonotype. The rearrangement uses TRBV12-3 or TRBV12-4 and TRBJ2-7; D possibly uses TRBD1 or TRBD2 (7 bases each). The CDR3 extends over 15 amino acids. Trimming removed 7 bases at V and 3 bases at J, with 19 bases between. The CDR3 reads CASNPGGTISYEQYF. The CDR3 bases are TGTGCCAGCAACCCAGGGGGGACTATCAGCTACGAGCAGTACTTC.

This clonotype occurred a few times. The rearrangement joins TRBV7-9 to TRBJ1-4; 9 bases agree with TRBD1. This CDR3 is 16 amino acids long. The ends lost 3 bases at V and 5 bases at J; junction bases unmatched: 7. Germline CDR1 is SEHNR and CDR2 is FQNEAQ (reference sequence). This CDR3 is CASSFMPGQGNEKLFF. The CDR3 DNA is TGTGCCAGCAGCTTTATGCCGGGACAGGGAAATGAAAAACTGTTTTTT.

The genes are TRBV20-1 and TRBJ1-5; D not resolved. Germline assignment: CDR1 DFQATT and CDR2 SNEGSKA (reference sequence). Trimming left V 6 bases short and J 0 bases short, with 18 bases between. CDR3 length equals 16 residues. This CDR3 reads CSALPFGPNSNQPQHF. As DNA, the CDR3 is TGCAGTGCCCTTCCTTTCGGACCGAATAGCAATCAGCCCCAGCATTTT.

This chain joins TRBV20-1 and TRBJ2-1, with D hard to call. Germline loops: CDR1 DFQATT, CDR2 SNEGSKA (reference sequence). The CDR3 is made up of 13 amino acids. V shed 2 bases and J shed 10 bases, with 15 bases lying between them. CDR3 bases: TGCAGTGCTAGATCCACGGTGGCCTCGGAGCAGTTCTTC. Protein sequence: CSARSTVASEQFF.

CDR3 bases: TGTGCCAGCAGCTCTCAGAGAGAGTCTCAAGAGACCCAGTACTTC. It codes for CASSSQRESQETQYF. The J gene is TRBJ2-5, the V gene TRBV7-9, with D hard to call. The CDR3 totals 15 residues. Trimming took off 4 bases at V and 2 bases at J, with 14 bases between the two ends. CDR1 SEHNR and CDR2 FQNEAQ come from the germline V gene (reference sequence).

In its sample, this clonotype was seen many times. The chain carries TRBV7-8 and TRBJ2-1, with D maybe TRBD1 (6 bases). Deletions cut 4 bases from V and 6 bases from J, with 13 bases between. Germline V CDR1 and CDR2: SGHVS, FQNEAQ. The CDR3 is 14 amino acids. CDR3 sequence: CASSSYRVSNEQFF. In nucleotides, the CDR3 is TGTGCCAGCAGCTCCTACAGGGTGTCCAATGAGCAGTTCTTC.

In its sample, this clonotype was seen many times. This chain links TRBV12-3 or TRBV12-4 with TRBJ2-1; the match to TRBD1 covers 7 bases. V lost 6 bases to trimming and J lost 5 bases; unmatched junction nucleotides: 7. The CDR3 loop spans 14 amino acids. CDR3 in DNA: TGTGCCAGCAGCCCCGTCGGGACAGACAATGAGCAGTTCTTC. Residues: CASSPVGTDNEQFF.

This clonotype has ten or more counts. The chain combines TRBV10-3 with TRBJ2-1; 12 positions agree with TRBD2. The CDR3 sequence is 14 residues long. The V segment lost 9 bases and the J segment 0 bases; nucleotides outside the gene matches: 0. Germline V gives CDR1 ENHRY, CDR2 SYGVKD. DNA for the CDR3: TGTGCCATACTAGCGGGAGGCTCCTACAATGAGCAGTTCTTC. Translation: CAILAGGSYNEQFF.

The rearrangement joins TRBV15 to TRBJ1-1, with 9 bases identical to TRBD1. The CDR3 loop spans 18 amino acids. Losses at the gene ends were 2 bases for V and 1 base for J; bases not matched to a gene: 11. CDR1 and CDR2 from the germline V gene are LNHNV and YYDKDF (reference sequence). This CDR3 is CATSRIQTGGLRNTEAFF. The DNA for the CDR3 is TGTGCCACCAGCAGAATACAAACAGGGGGCCTCCGGAACACTGAAGCTTTCTTT. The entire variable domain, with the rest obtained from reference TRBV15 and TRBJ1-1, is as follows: DAMVIQNPRYQVTQFGKPVTLSCSQTLNHNVMYWYQQKSSQAPKLLFHYYDKDFNNEADTPDNFQSRRPNTSFCFLDIRSPGLGDTAMYLCATSRIQTGGLRNTEAFFGQGTRLTVV.

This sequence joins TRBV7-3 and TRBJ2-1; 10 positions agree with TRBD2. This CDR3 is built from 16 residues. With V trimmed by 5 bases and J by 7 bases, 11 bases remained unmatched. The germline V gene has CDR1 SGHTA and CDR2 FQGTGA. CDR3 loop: CASSLAPSGSSNEQFF. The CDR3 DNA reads TGTGCCAGCAGCCTGGCGCCTAGCGGGAGTTCTAATGAGCAGTTCTTC.

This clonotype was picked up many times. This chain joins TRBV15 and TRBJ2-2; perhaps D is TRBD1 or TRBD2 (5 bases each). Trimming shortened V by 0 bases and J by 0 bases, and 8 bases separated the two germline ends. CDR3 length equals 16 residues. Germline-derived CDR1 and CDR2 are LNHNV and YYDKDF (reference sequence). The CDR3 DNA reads TGTGCCACCAGCAGAGATCTGGGGGCGAACACCGGGGAGCTGTTTTTT. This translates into CATSRDLGANTGELFF.

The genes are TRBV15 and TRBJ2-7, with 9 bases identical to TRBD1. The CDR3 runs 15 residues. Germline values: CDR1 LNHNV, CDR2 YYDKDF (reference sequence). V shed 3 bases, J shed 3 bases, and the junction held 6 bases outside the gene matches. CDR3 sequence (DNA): TGTGCCACCAGCAGGGCGGGACAGGGTCTCTACGAGCAGTACTTC. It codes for CATSRAGQGLYEQYF.

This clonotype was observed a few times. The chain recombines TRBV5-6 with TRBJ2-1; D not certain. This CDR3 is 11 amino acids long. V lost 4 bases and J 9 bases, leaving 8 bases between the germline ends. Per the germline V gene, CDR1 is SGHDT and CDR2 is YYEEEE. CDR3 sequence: CASSQWGEQFF. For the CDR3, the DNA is TGTGCCAGCAGCCAGTGGGGTGAGCAGTTCTTC.

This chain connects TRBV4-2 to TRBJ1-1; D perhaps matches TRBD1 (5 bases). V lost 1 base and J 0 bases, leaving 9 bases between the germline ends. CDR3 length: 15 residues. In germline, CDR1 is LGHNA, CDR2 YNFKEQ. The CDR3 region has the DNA TGTGCCAGCAGCCAAGGGGCAGGGATGAACACTGAAGCTTTCTTT. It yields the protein CASSQGAGMNTEAFF.